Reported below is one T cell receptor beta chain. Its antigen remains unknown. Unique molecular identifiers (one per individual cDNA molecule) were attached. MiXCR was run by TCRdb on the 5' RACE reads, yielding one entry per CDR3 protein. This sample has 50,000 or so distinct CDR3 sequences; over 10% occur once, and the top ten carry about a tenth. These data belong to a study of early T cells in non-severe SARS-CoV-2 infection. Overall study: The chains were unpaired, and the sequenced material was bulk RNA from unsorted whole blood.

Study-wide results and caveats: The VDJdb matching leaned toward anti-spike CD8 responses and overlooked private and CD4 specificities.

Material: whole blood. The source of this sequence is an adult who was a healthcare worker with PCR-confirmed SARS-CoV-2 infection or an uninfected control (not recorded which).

Here the CDR3 reads CASSLGQGRNNEQFF. The CDR3 DNA follows: TGTGCCAGCAGCTTGGGACAGGGGCGCAACAATGAGCAGTTCTTC. The rearrangement joins TRBV11-3 to TRBJ2-1, with TRBD1 identical over 10 bases. With 3 bases clipped from V and 5 bases from J, the junction kept 4 bases outside the gene matches. Germline assignment: CDR1 SGHNT and CDR2 YENEEA. The CDR3 contains 15 residues. The whole variable domain, filled in from reference TRBV11-3 and TRBJ2-1, reads EAGVVQSPRYKIIEKKQPVAFWCNPISGHNTLYWYLQNLGQGPELLIRYENEEAVDDSQLPKDRFSAERLKGVDSTLKIQPAELGDSAVYLCASSLGQGRNNEQFFGPGTRLTVL.